Following are 8 T cell receptor beta chains from one sample sequenced in a study of T cell responses to AZD1222 COVID-19 vaccine. Assay used: immunoSEQ multiplex PCR; TCRdb lists only in-frame clones, some missing. This sample has about 140,000 clones, with around 92% found just once. The sequencing here drew on peripheral blood, taken after recovery from COVID-19. Every receptor here comes from an adult who had recovered from COVID-19.

J is TRBJ2-7 and V is TRBV4-1, with 9 bases fitting TRBD2. The CDR3 extends over 17 amino acids. J gave up 4 bases and V 0 bases, and 10 bases lay outside the gene matches. Germline loops: CDR1 MGHRA, CDR2 YSYEKL. The CDR3 bases are TGCGCCAGCAGCCAAGAAAGCCACCTAGCGGGGCTATACGAGCAGTACTTC. Translating it yields CASSQESHLAGLYEQYF.

This chain joins TRBV10-2 and TRBJ1-1, with unresolved D. V lost 8 bases, J lost 1 base, and 14 bases lay in between. The CDR3 extends over 14 amino acids. Per the germline V gene, CDR1 is WSHSY and CDR2 is SAAADI. CDR3 bases: TGCGCCAGCGGATCAAGTCATTCGAACACTGAAGCTTTCTTT. The encoded protein is CASGSSHSNTEAFF.

Comments on this clone: Other DNA sequences in this sample translate to the same CDR3. The V call is TRBV28, the J call TRBJ1-2; TRBD1 aligns across 7 bases. Germline trimming cut 6 bases from V and 1 base from J; bases unmatched to any gene: 2. There are 13 residues in the CDR3. Germline assignment: CDR1 MDHEN and CDR2 SYDVKM. CDR3 amino acids: CASSPGGNYGYTF. CDR3 nucleotide sequence: TGTGCCAGCAGCCCAGGGGGTAACTATGGCTACACCTTC.

V gene TRBV24-1 combines with J gene TRBJ1-2; maybe TRBD1 (5 bases). Trimming removed 1 base at V and 4 bases at J, with 12 bases between. Germline V gene sequence: CDR1 KGHDR, CDR2 SFDVKD. CDR3 size: 15 residues. The CDR3 reads CATSDLNQGPYGYTF. Written as DNA, the CDR3 is TGTGCCACCAGTGATTTAAACCAGGGACCCTATGGCTACACCTTC.

V is TRBV27 and J is TRBJ2-1; a weak D match, TRBD2 (5 bases). The CDR3 consists of 14 residues. Germline V gene lookup returns CDR1 MNHEY and CDR2 SMNVEV (reference sequence). V was cut by 7 bases and J by 3 bases, with 13 bases left in between. CDR3 region: CASTHGENYNEQFF. The CDR3 DNA sequence: TGTGCCAGCACCCATGGGGAGAACTACAATGAGCAGTTCTTC.

The rearrangement joins TRBV5-6 to TRBJ1-4, with D maybe TRBD1 (5 bases). The CDR3 has 15 residues. Germline V gene sequence: CDR1 SGHDT, CDR2 YYEEEE. The V end was cut by 4 bases, the J end by 6 bases, with 16 bases between. The CDR3 DNA reads TGTGCCAGCAGCCCTCGGGTGGGGACGTATGAAAAACTGTTTTTT. It encodes CASSPRVGTYEKLFF.

CDR3 protein: CASSDGTTSGTDTQYF. In nucleotides, the CDR3 is TGTGCCAGCAGTGACGGCACCACTAGCGGCACAGATACGCAGTATTTT. This chain joins TRBV6-4 and TRBJ2-3, with 7 bases lining up with TRBD2. The J segment lost 1 base and the V segment lost 2 bases, leaving 6 bases of the junction unmatched. The length of the CDR3 is 16 residues. Germline assignment: CDR1 MRHNA and CDR2 SNTAGT.

The genes are TRBV6-5 and TRBJ1-5; no firm D call. CDR3 length: 13 amino acids. V was pared by 6 bases and J by 0 bases, with 6 bases between. Germline assignment: CDR1 MNHEY and CDR2 SVGAGI. As DNA, the CDR3 is TGTGCCAGCAGCCAATATAGCAATCAGCCCCAGCATTTT. Translating it yields CASSQYSNQPQHF.